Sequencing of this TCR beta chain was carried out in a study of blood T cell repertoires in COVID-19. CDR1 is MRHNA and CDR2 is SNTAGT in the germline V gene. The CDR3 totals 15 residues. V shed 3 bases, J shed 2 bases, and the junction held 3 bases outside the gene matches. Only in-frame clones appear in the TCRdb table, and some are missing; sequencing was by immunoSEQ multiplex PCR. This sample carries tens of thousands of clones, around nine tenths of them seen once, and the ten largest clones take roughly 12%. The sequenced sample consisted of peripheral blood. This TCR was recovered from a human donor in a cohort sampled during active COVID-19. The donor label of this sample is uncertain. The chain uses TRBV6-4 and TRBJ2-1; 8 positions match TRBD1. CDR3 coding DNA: TGTGCCAGCAGTGAAGGACAGGGCCCCTACAATGAGCAGTTCTTC. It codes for CASSEGQGPYNEQFF.